This T cell receptor beta chain is drawn from a study of beta chain features in type 1 diabetes. Study-wide findings and caveats: Moderately but significantly shorter TCRB CDR3s were found in Type 1 diabetes patients in all four CD4+ subsets.

In regard to this clone: Its antigen is as yet unknown.

Deletions cut 0 bases from V and 3 bases from J, with 7 bases between. Germline lookup yields CDR1 SGHNT and CDR2 YYREEE (reference sequence). The CDR3 runs 15 residues. Every isolated RNA sample was fully reverse transcribed, so sequencing captured expressed TCRB transcripts. The table came from immunoSEQ multiplex PCR; TCRdb's copy has only in-frame clones and leaves some out. The repertoire includes a few hundred thousand clones, 10% to 15% of them detected once, and over 0.008% sits in the top ten. This clonotype was obtained from a woman between 18 and 29 years old with type 1 diabetes. This chain joins TRBV5-4 and TRBJ1-6, with D possibly matching TRBD1 (5 bases). What was sequenced was naive CD4+ T cells from blood. CDR3 loop: CASSLDRLYNSPLHF. CDR3 DNA: TGTGCCAGCAGCTTGGACAGGCTCTATAATTCACCCCTCCACTTT.